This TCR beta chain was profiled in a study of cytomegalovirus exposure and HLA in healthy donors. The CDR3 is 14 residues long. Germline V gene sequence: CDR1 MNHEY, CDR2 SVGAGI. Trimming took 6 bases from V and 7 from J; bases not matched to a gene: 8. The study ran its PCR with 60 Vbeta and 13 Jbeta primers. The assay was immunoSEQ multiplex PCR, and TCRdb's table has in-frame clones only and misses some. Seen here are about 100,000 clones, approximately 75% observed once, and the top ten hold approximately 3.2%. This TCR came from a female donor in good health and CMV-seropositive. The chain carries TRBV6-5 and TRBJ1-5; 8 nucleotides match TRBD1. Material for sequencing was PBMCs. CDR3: CASRLNRGGQPQHF. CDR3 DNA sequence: TGTGCCAGCAGGTTGAACAGGGGGGGACAGCCCCAGCATTTT.